This paragraph covers one T cell receptor beta chain sequence. As originally analysed: Amplification with reference gene primers provided the estimates of nucleated cell counts. Sequencing was performed with immunoSEQ multiplex PCR; in TCRdb, only in-frame clones are kept and a portion is missing. D and trimming come from the DNA, and the V and J calls and clone size come from that table. Of 69,000 or so clones detected, approximately 78% appear once; the ten largest clones hold about 4.8%. The sample is drawn from a study of blood T cell repertoires in COVID-19. Across the study: COVID-19 samples, acute and convalescent, were from the United States, Italy and Spain. T cells, B-cell-depleted T cells, or PBMCs supplied cDNA or gDNA.

The ends lost 4 bases at V and 2 bases at J; junction bases unmatched: 9. Germline V CDR1 and CDR2: SGHNT, YYREEE (reference sequence). The CDR3 has 17 amino acids. Sequenced: peripheral blood. The TCR comes from a woman of 80 years or more with active or convalescent COVID-19. This sequence joins TRBV5-4 and TRBJ2-2; TRBD1 aligns across 9 bases. Here the CDR3 DNA reads TGTGCCAGCAGCGCCGAAACAGGGGGCCTCAACACCGGGGAGCTGTTTTTT. Translated, it gives CASSAETGGLNTGELFF.